The rows below give T cell receptor beta chains drawn from one sample of a study of blood T cell repertoires in COVID-19. Data came from immunoSEQ multiplex PCR; TCRdb stores just in-frame clones and leaves some out. Here the sample spans about 92,000 clones, over 60% being singletons. Sequencing used peripheral blood. These receptor sequences come from a man between 50 and 59 years old who had recovered from COVID-19. CDR3s include the opening cysteine and the closing phenylalanine or tryptophan. A D gene is named only where the DNA matches it firmly. Not all rows give a size; the values are once, few, many and, for expanded clones, a class.

D gene: NA
clone size: few
J gene: TRBJ2-7
V gene: TRBV5-6
CDR3 protein: CASSLGAGYEQYF
CDR3 DNA: TGTGCCAGCAGCTTGGGGGCGGGATACGAGCAGTACTTC

D gene: NA
clone size: once
J gene: TRBJ1-5
V gene: TRBV4-2
CDR3 protein: CASSQEYNQPQHF
CDR3 DNA: TGTGCCAGCAGCCAAGAGTATAATCAGCCCCAGCATTTT

D gene: NA
clone size: NA
J gene: TRBJ1-5
V gene: TRBV28
CDR3 protein: CASSLDRLSNQPQHF
CDR3 DNA: TGTGCCAGCAGTTTAGACAGACTTAGCAATCAGCCCCAGCATTTT

D gene: TRBD2
clone size: once
J gene: TRBJ2-6
V gene: TRBV18
CDR3 protein: CASSPYPTSGSASGANVLTF
CDR3 DNA: TGTGCCAGCTCACCCTACCCTACTAGCGGGAGCGCCTCTGGGGCCAACGTCCTGACTTTC

D gene: TRBD1
clone size: NA
J gene: TRBJ2-2
V gene: TRBV4-1
CDR3 protein: CASSRLGQGWAGELFF
CDR3 DNA: TGCGCCAGCAGCCGCCTGGGACAGGGATGGGCCGGGGAGCTGTTTTTT

D gene: NA
clone size: NA
J gene: TRBJ2-1
V gene: TRBV5-4
CDR3 protein: CASSLEGVSSYNEQFF
CDR3 DNA: TGTGCCAGCAGCTTGGAGGGGGTCAGCTCCTACAATGAGCAGTTCTTC

D gene: TRBD2
clone size: NA
J gene: TRBJ2-3
V gene: TRBV7-2
CDR3 protein: CASSQTRERTQYF
CDR3 DNA: TGTGCCAGCAGCCAAACGCGGGAGCGTACGCAGTATTTT

D gene: NA
clone size: once
J gene: TRBJ1-1
V gene: TRBV7-9
CDR3 protein: CASSLAPGRAGVNTEAFF
CDR3 DNA: TGTGCCAGCAGCTTAGCCCCGGGGCGGGCAGGGGTGAACACTGAAGCTTTCTTT

D gene: TRBD2
clone size: NA
J gene: TRBJ2-1
V gene: TRBV24-1
CDR3 protein: CATSDPTGGVHNEQFF
CDR3 DNA: TGTGCCACCAGTGACCCGACCGGGGGGGTCCACAATGAGCAGTTCTTC

D gene: NA
clone size: NA
J gene: TRBJ2-6
V gene: TRBV7-9
CDR3 protein: CASSFYSSGANVLTF
CDR3 DNA: TGTGCCAGCAGCTTTTATTCCTCTGGGGCCAACGTCCTGACTTTC

D gene: TRBD1
clone size: once
J gene: TRBJ1-2
V gene: TRBV19
CDR3 protein: CASSKAGQGPPGYGYTF
CDR3 DNA: TGTGCCAGTAGTAAGGCGGGACAGGGGCCTCCGGGCTATGGCTACACCTTC

D gene: NA
clone size: NA
J gene: TRBJ1-5
V gene: TRBV6-5
CDR3 protein: CASGGNQPQHF
CDR3 DNA: TGTGCCAGCGGAGGGAATCAGCCCCAGCATTTT

D gene: TRBD1
clone size: once
J gene: TRBJ1-1
V gene: TRBV7-2
CDR3 protein: CASRGQVNTEAFF
CDR3 DNA: TGTGCCAGCAGGGGACAGGTGAACACTGAAGCTTTCTTT

D gene: TRBD1
clone size: NA
J gene: TRBJ1-4
V gene: TRBV2
CDR3 protein: CASRGQGATNEKLFF
CDR3 DNA: TGTGCCAGCAGGGGACAGGGGGCAACTAATGAAAAACTGTTTTTT

D gene: NA
clone size: NA
J gene: TRBJ2-7
V gene: TRBV5-1
CDR3 protein: CASSLAVDTLSYEQYF
CDR3 DNA: TGCGCCAGCAGCTTGGCCGTAGATACCCTCTCCTACGAGCAGTACTTC

D gene: NA
clone size: few
J gene: TRBJ1-2
V gene: TRBV6-2/TRBV6-3
CDR3 protein: CASSYAGNYGYTF
CDR3 DNA: TGTGCCAGCAGTTACGCAGGAAACTATGGCTACACCTTC

D gene: NA
clone size: few
J gene: TRBJ1-5
V gene: TRBV11-2
CDR3 protein: CASSLGFRDNQPQHF
CDR3 DNA: TGTGCCAGCAGCTTAGGGTTTCGGGACAATCAGCCCCAGCATTTT

D gene: NA
clone size: few
J gene: TRBJ2-1
V gene: TRBV5-1
CDR3 protein: CASSSRGGYSYNEQFF
CDR3 DNA: TGCGCCAGCAGCTCAAGAGGTGGGTACTCCTACAATGAGCAGTTCTTC

D gene: TRBD2
clone size: NA
J gene: TRBJ2-7
V gene: TRBV28
CDR3 protein: CASSGTSSYEQYF
CDR3 DNA: TGTGCCAGCAGTGGGACTAGCTCCTACGAGCAGTACTTC

D gene: NA
clone size: NA
J gene: TRBJ2-3
V gene: TRBV5-5
CDR3 protein: CASSLGAPGADTQYF
CDR3 DNA: TGTGCCAGCAGCTTGGGGGCCCCAGGCGCAGATACGCAGTATTTT

D gene: TRBD1
clone size: NA
J gene: TRBJ1-1
V gene: TRBV7-9
CDR3 protein: CASSFRGQGPVEAFF
CDR3 DNA: TGTGCCAGCAGCTTCCGAGGACAGGGACCAGTTGAAGCTTTCTTT

D gene: NA
clone size: once
J gene: TRBJ1-1
V gene: TRBV5-4
CDR3 protein: CASSLRQTNTEAFF
CDR3 DNA: TGTGCCAGCAGCTTAAGACAAACGAACACTGAAGCTTTCTTT